The present T cell receptor (beta chain) was sequenced within a study of cytomegalovirus exposure and HLA in healthy donors. The primer mix had 60 Vbeta and 13 Jbeta primers. Measured with immunoSEQ multiplex PCR; TCRdb has only the in-frame clones, and not every one. The sample lists over 120,000 clones; roughly 71% were seen once. Germline V gene sequence: CDR1 MDHEN, CDR2 SYDVKM. CDR3 length: 14 residues. The V end was cut by 8 bases, the J end by 2 bases, with 13 bases between. The specimen sequenced was PBMCs. The receptor's source is a man aged 25 to 40 in good health and CMV-seronegative. The rearrangement uses TRBV28 and TRBJ1-3; no clear D. CDR3: CASWQREAGNTIYF. The DNA of the CDR3 is TGTGCCAGCTGGCAACGTGAAGCTGGAAACACCATATATTTT.